This paragraph reports one T cell receptor beta chain. The J segment lost 1 base and the V segment lost 7 bases, leaving 5 bases of the junction unmatched. The CDR3 is 13 amino acids. Germline CDR1 and CDR2: SQVTM and ANQGSEA. Some clones are missing from TCRdb's copy, which holds only in-frame ones; the method was immunoSEQ multiplex PCR. The table has 90,000 to 130,000 clones, approximately 82% seen once. The data were taken from a study of control samples from healthy donors and cancer patients. The clonotype comes from a man younger than 35 in good health. Material for sequencing was blood. The V call is TRBV29-1, the J call TRBJ2-3; the match to TRBD2 covers 7 bases. CDR3 DNA sequence: TGCAGCGGGAGGAGCGGGGGCACAGATACGCAGTATTTT. This gives the protein CSGRSGGTDTQYF.